This paragraph covers one T cell receptor (beta chain) sequence. Antigen specificity is unknown. This entry belongs to a study of graft-versus-host responses after intestinal transplantation. Study-wide background: Recipients received multivisceral, liver-intestinal, or isolated intestinal transplants. Study-level points and caveats: Early HvG declines after transplant were associated with peak circulating GvH clone levels. GvH clones occurred in recipient marrow; some first appeared in ileum or blood.

Germline CDR1 reads MNHEY; CDR2 reads SVGAGI. Unmatched junction bases numbered 5, after V lost 2 bases and J lost 5 bases. The CDR3 consists of 14 residues. Libraries were prepared by immunoSEQ multiplex PCR; TCRdb keeps only in-frame clonotypes and omits some of them. This sample has 100,000 or so clones, with 85% to 95% found just once. The sequence came from a human donor who received an intestinal transplant. The sequencing here drew on unstimulated CD8+ T cells sorted from spleen or lymph node cells, taken before intestinal transplant. The chain links TRBV6-5 to TRBJ1-2, with 7 bases lining up with TRBD1. In DNA, the CDR3 is TGTGCCAGCAGTTACGGCGGGACAGCATATGGCTACACCTTC. Its translation: CASSYGGTAYGYTF.